This T cell receptor beta chain is from a study of blood T cell repertoires in COVID-19. Study context: COVID-19 samples from acute and convalescent phases originated in the United States, Italy and Spain. The cDNA or gDNA used as material had been derived from T cells, B-cell-depleted T cells, or PBMCs.

As processed by the authors: Quantification of nucleated cells was approximated via reference gene primer amplification. The method was immunoSEQ multiplex PCR; TCRdb's version includes in-frame clones alone and lacks a portion of them. D and trimming were read from the DNA, whereas the V and J calls and clone size are those reported in that table. The sample lists about 110,000 clones, approximately 80% seen once, with approximately 4% in the top ten. The specimen was peripheral blood. The receptor was isolated from a woman aged 65 to 85 with acute or convalescent COVID-19.

The CDR3 here is CASSQVLSGQNNEQFF. For the CDR3, the DNA is TGCGCCAGCAGCCAAGTGTTAAGCGGGCAGAACAATGAGCAGTTCTTC. The V gene is TRBV4-1, the J gene TRBJ2-1; a possible D gene is TRBD2 (6 bases). In germline, CDR1 is MGHRA, CDR2 YSYEKL. The CDR3 spans 16 residues. V was trimmed by 1 base and J by 5 bases, leaving 15 bases between them.